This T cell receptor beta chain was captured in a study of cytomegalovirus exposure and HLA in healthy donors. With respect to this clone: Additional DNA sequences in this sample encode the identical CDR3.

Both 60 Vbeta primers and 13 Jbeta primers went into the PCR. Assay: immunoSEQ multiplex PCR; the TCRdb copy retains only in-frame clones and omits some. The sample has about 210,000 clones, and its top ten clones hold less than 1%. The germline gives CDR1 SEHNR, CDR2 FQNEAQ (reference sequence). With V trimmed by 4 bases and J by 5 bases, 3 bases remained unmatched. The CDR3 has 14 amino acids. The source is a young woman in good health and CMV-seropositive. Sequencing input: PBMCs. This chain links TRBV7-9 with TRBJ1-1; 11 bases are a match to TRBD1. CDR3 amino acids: CASSSGQGATEAFF. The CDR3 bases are TGTGCCAGCAGCTCCGGACAGGGGGCAACTGAAGCTTTCTTT.